This TCR beta chain was documented in a study of post-analysis software for immune sequencing data. Study-wide results and caveats: Five or six TRBV segments, TRBV5-6, TRBV5-1 and TRBV20-1 among them, were found more frequent in patients than controls. Co-batched samples clustered tightly together by F measure.

A word on this clonotype: Its antigen is still unknown.

The TCR beta cDNA libraries carried unique molecular identifiers. MiXCR, applied by TCRdb to the PCR reads, yields one record per CDR3 protein. The sample consists of approximately 440,000 distinct CDR3 sequences, roughly 45% of them appearing once. This CDR3 region has 13 residues. Trimming removed 4 bases from V and 8 bases from J; junction bases left unmatched: 8. Germline V CDR1 and CDR2: LGHDT, YNNKEL (reference sequence). The sample comprised blood. The source is a girl aged 10 to 17 with multiple sclerosis. This rearrangement joins TRBV3-1 to TRBJ2-7; TRBD1 agrees at 7 bases. CDR3 sequence reads: CASSLYTGEQQYF. The CDR3 nucleotides read TGTGCCAGCAGCCTCTACACAGGGGAGCAGCAGTACTTC.